This T cell receptor beta chain was sequenced for a study of blood T cell repertoires in COVID-19. Study summary: T cells, B-cell-depleted T cells, or PBMCs supplied cDNA or gDNA.

The CDR3 sequence is 14 residues long. Germline V lookup: CDR1 MNHEY, CDR2 SVGAGI. Trimming at V came to 6 bases and at J to 1 base, leaving 4 bases not matched to a gene. In the study's own analysis: Counts of nucleated cells, estimated from reference gene primer amplification, were obtained. Generated by immunoSEQ multiplex PCR, the TCRdb table keeps only in-frame clones and is missing some. V and J calls and clone size are given by that table; D and trimming were obtained from the DNA. The data contain around 200,000 clones, roughly 85% of them singletons. In its sample, this clone was seen a few times.

The sequence came from a man in his 60s with acute or convalescent COVID-19. The sample consisted of peripheral blood. The J gene is TRBJ2-7, the V gene TRBV6-5, with 9 bases identical to TRBD1. This CDR3 is CASSRDRVSYEQYF. The CDR3, as DNA: TGTGCCAGCAGCCGGGACAGGGTTTCCTACGAGCAGTACTTC.